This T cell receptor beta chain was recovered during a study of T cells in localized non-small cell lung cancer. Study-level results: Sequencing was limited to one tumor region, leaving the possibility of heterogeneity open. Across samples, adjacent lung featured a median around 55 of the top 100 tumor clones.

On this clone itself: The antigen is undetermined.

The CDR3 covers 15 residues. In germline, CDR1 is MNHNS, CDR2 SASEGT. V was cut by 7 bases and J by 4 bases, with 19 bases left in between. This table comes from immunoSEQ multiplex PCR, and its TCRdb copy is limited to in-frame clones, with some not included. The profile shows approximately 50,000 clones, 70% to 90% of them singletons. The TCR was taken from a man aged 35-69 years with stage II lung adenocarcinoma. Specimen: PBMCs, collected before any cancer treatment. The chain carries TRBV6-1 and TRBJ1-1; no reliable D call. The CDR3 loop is CASTEDQEGGTEAFF. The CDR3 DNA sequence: TGTGCCAGCACCGAAGATCAGGAAGGAGGCACTGAAGCTTTCTTT.